Following are 30 T cell receptor beta chains from one sample sequenced in a study of beta chain features in type 1 diabetes. Expressed TCRB transcripts were sequenced because the isolated RNA had all been reverse transcribed beforehand. Profiling relied on immunoSEQ multiplex PCR, and the TCRdb table lists in-frame clones only, not all of them. The data contain around 340,000 clones, roughly 8% of them seen just once; the ten biggest clones take up less than 0.45%. The sequenced sample was central memory CD4+ T cells from blood. These TCRs come from a young woman in good health.

This clone showed up many times. The sample carries other DNA sequences with the same CDR3. This chain uses TRBV7-2 with TRBJ2-7; the D is unclear. Trimming shortened V by 3 bases and J by 1 base, and 10 bases separated the two germline ends. The CDR3 is made up of 14 amino acids. CDR1 is SGHTA and CDR2 is FQGNSA in the germline V gene. The CDR3 here is CASSFSRSSYEQYF. CDR3 nucleotides: TGTGCCAGCAGCTTCTCAAGATCTTCCTACGAGCAGTACTTC.

This clone was recorded at least ten times. Other DNA sequences within the sample encode an identical CDR3. The chain links TRBV28 to TRBJ1-1, with no clear D. Trimming took 2 bases from V and 1 from J, leaving 11 bases between them. Germline CDR1 reads MDHEN; CDR2 reads SYDVKM. This CDR3 region has 15 residues. Here the CDR3 reads CASSLRGWGNTEAFF. CDR3 sequence (DNA): TGTGCCAGCAGTTTAAGAGGGTGGGGGAACACTGAAGCTTTCTTT.

A remark on this clone: The identical CDR3 is also encoded by other nucleotide sequences in the sample. The chain links TRBV4-2 to TRBJ2-5; D is ambiguous. CDR3 length: 13 amino acids. The germline V and J ends were trimmed by 0 bases and 5 bases, with 7 bases remaining between them. The V gene's germline CDR1 is LGHNA and CDR2 YNFKEQ. DNA of the CDR3: TGTGCCAGCAGCCAAGACCCCCAGGAGACCCAGTACTTC. It specifies CASSQDPQETQYF.

This clone occurred many times. Here the CDR3 omits its conserved ending phenylalanine or tryptophan, so a read error is the likely source. The DNA is omitted, as the CDR3 cannot be located on it reliably, and the CDR3 follows TCRdb's listing. The chain links TRBV10-3 to TRBJ2-7; the D segment call TRBD2 is taken from the table without a DNA check. Looked up from germline, CDR1 is ENHRY and CDR2 is SYGVKD. The CDR3 totals 11 residues, both ends included. CDR3 sequence: CAISEGRELQY.

This clone has more than one count but fewer than ten. The chain combines TRBV19 with TRBJ2-7; TRBD1 agrees at 7 bases. This CDR3 comprises 15 residues. V was pared by 3 bases and J by 3 bases, with 8 bases of the junction left unmatched. The germline gives CDR1 LNHDA, CDR2 SQIVND (reference sequence). The DNA of the CDR3 is TGTGCCAGTAGTATCAATTACAGGGGCGGCTACGAGCAGTACTTC. It yields the protein CASSINYRGGYEQYF.

This clone was picked up a small number of times. CDR3 sequence reads: CASSFIAAASGSNEQFF. As DNA, the CDR3 is TGTGCCAGCAGCTTTATTGCCGCGGCTAGCGGAAGCAATGAGCAGTTCTTC. J is TRBJ2-1 and V is TRBV7-2; 7 bases are shared with TRBD2. Germline V gene sequence: CDR1 SGHTA, CDR2 FQGNSA. The V gene end was trimmed by 3 bases and the J gene end by 6 bases; junction bases not matched to a gene: 14. The CDR3 loop spans 17 amino acids.

Only a few counts were recorded for this clone. This chain connects TRBV6-6 to TRBJ2-7; possible D gene TRBD1, 6 bases. The germline V gene has CDR1 MNHNY and CDR2 SVGAGI (reference sequence). With 4 bases removed from V and 5 bases from J, the gap between germline ends came to 12 bases. This CDR3 comprises 13 residues. The CDR3 loop reads CASSWRQVDEQYF. DNA for the CDR3: TGTGCCAGCAGTTGGCGACAGGTCGACGAGCAGTACTTC.

The chain recombines TRBV7-6 with TRBJ2-2, with D unclear. V dropped 3 bases and J dropped 2 bases, with 7 bases sitting between them. This CDR3 is 14 amino acids long. Germline lookup yields CDR1 SGHVS and CDR2 FNYEAQ. The CDR3 loop is CASSFRVNTGELFF. The CDR3, as DNA: TGTGCCAGCAGCTTCCGAGTAAACACCGGGGAGCTGTTTTTT.

J is TRBJ2-5 and V is TRBV5-1, with TRBD1 matching 8 bases. The length of the CDR3 is 14 residues. J was trimmed by 2 bases and V by 2 bases; bases with no gene match: 2. From germline, CDR1 is SGHRS and CDR2 YFSETQ. CDR3 protein: CASSLRDRQETQYF. The CDR3 nucleotides are TGCGCCAGCAGCTTAAGGGACAGGCAAGAGACCCAGTACTTC.

The chain links TRBV19 to TRBJ2-3; 10 bases are shared with TRBD1. Per germline, CDR1 LNHDA and CDR2 SQIVND (reference sequence). The V gene end was trimmed by 7 bases and the J gene end by 2 bases; junction bases not matched to a gene: 15. The CDR3 has 18 amino acids. Written as DNA, the CDR3 is TGTGCCAGTAAGAACCGGGACAGGGGCCCTCCTTACACAGATACGCAGTATTTT. It yields the protein CASKNRDRGPPYTDTQYF. The full variable domain, with the rest looked up from reference TRBV19 and TRBJ2-3, is DGGITQSPKYLFRKEGQNVTLSCEQNLNHDAMYWYRQDPGQGLRLIYYSQIVNDFQKGDIAEGYSVSREKKESFPLTVTSAQKNPTAFYLCASKNRDRGPPYTDTQYFGPGTRLTVL.

With regard to this clone: Distinct nucleotide sequences in the sample also encode this CDR3. The chain uses TRBV18 and TRBJ1-2; 8 bases line up with TRBD1. The CDR3 spans 13 residues. The germline gives CDR1 KGHSH, CDR2 LQKENI. The V gene end was trimmed by 6 bases and the J gene end by 3 bases; junction bases not matched to a gene: 3. The CDR3 nucleotides are TGTGCCAGCTCGTTGGACAGGGACTATGGCTACACCTTC. As protein: CASSLDRDYGYTF.

The chain is built from TRBV2 and TRBJ1-2, with D unresolved. The CDR3 has 14 amino acids. From germline, CDR1 is SNHLY and CDR2 FYNNEI. Trimming shortened V by 2 bases and J by 1 base, and 8 bases separated the two germline ends. CDR3 nucleotides: TGTGCCAGCAGTGAATTTAGTAATAACTATGGCTACACCTTC. Encoded protein: CASSEFSNNYGYTF.

This clone was seen more than once but under ten times. This rearrangement joins TRBV11-3 to TRBJ2-6; no clear D gene. This CDR3 region has 13 residues. V lost 7 bases to trimming and J lost 4 bases, with 8 bases between them. CDR1 and CDR2 (germline): SGHNT, YENEEA. The CDR3 is CASIGPGANVLTF. As DNA, the CDR3 is TGTGCCAGCATAGGTCCGGGGGCCAACGTCCTGACTTTC.

This clone was seen a few times. The CDR3 loop reads CASSLAPLKAYNEQFF. The CDR3 DNA reads TGCGCCAGCAGCTTGGCCCCGCTGAAGGCCTACAATGAGCAGTTCTTC. J is TRBJ2-1 and V is TRBV5-1; no clear D. From germline, CDR1 is SGHRS and CDR2 YFSETQ. V lost 0 bases, J lost 2 bases, and 12 bases lay in between. The CDR3 totals 16 residues.

The chain combines TRBV2 with TRBJ2-1; D gene uncertain. Per the germline V gene, CDR1 is SNHLY and CDR2 is FYNNEI. The V end lost 8 bases, the J end lost 5 bases, and 4 bases lay between the germline ends. The CDR3 loop spans 10 amino acids. Here the CDR3 DNA reads TGTGCCAGCTTGAACAATGAGCAGTTCTTC. Encoded protein: CASLNNEQFF.

In this sample, this clone turned up a few times. The gene calls are TRBV19 and TRBJ2-1; D unclear. The germline gives CDR1 LNHDA, CDR2 SQIVND (reference sequence). V was trimmed by 7 bases and J by 6 bases, leaving 16 bases between them. The CDR3 is made up of 14 amino acids. Here the CDR3 DNA reads TGTGCCAGTACCAAAAAAAAGGATCTCAATGAGCAGTTCTTC. Translated: CASTKKKDLNEQFF.

This clone was seen many times. The CDR3 region has the DNA TGTGCCAGCACTGAGACAGGGACTAACTATGGCTACACCTTC. Translated, it gives CASTETGTNYGYTF. V gene TRBV2 combines with J gene TRBJ1-2, with 7 bases lining up with TRBD1. J lost 0 bases, V lost 7 bases, and 5 bases had no gene match. Germline assignment: CDR1 SNHLY and CDR2 FYNNEI. This CDR3 contains 14 residues.

The chain recombines TRBV2 with TRBJ1-1; TRBD1 is a possible D gene (5 bases). Germline V CDR1 and CDR2: SNHLY, FYNNEI. The CDR3 is 15 residues long. Trimming left V 2 bases short and J 0 bases short, with 10 bases between. The CDR3 nucleotides are TGTGCCAGCAGTGAAATCGGGGGAATGAACACTGAAGCTTTCTTT. Protein: CASSEIGGMNTEAFF.

V is TRBV5-6 and J is TRBJ1-4, with a tentative D call TRBD1 (5 bases). Germline V gene sequence: CDR1 SGHDT, CDR2 YYEEEE. Between the trimmed V and J ends, which lost 2 bases and 8 bases, there was a span of 16 bases. This CDR3 spans 15 amino acids. The CDR3 loop is CASSLGDPKREKLFF. DNA for the CDR3: TGTGCCAGCAGCTTAGGGGACCCTAAACGAGAAAAACTGTTTTTT.

Only a few counts were recorded for this clone. The V call is TRBV5-1, the J call TRBJ1-5; D is undetermined. The CDR3 is made up of 14 amino acids. Germline V lookup: CDR1 SGHRS, CDR2 YFSETQ. V lost 0 bases, J lost 5 bases, and 9 bases lay in between. Here the CDR3 reads CASSLGPNDQPQHF. The CDR3 region has the DNA TGCGCCAGCAGCTTGGGCCCCAACGATCAGCCCCAGCATTTT.

A remark on this clone: This sample includes further DNA sequences coding for the same CDR3. The chain combines TRBV5-4 with TRBJ2-5; 7 nucleotides align to TRBD1. Germline V lookup: CDR1 SGHNT, CDR2 YYREEE (reference sequence). The V segment lost 0 bases and the J segment 2 bases; nucleotides outside the gene matches: 1. This CDR3 is 14 amino acids long. The CDR3 region is CASSLATGQETQYF. CDR3 DNA: TGTGCCAGCAGCTTGGCGACAGGGCAAGAGACCCAGTACTTC. Looking up the rest from reference TRBV5-4 and TRBJ2-5 gives the full variable domain: ETGVTQSPTHLIKTRGQQVTLRCSSQSGHNTVSWYQQALGQGPQFIFQYYREEENGRGNFPPRFSGLQFPNYSSELNVNALELDDSALYLCASSLATGQETQYFGPGTRLLVL.

The sample holds a few counts of this clone. V gene TRBV5-8 combines with J gene TRBJ1-5; a weak D match, TRBD1 (5 bases). The CDR3 sequence is 15 residues long. The ends were cut back, 1 base at V and 4 bases at J, with 12 bases in the middle. Germline lookup yields CDR1 SGHTS and CDR2 YDEGEE. The CDR3 bases are TGTGCCAGCAGCTTGTTGGGGGAACCAAATCAGCCCCAGCATTTT. This translates into CASSLLGEPNQPQHF.

The rearrangement uses TRBV25-1 and TRBJ1-1; the D is unclear. This CDR3 comprises 13 residues. V was pared by 6 bases and J by 1 base, with 9 bases between. From germline, CDR1 is MGHDK and CDR2 SYGVNS. The CDR3 DNA reads as TGTGCCAGCAGCTCGACGGGGAACACTGAAGCTTTCTTT. Translated, it gives CASSSTGNTEAFF.

The rearrangement joins TRBV5-1 to TRBJ2-1; TRBD2 matches at 9 bases. V lost 1 base to trimming and J lost 4 bases; unmatched junction nucleotides: 3. Germline V gene lookup returns CDR1 SGHRS and CDR2 YFSETQ. The CDR3 consists of 15 residues. As DNA, the CDR3 is TGCGCCAGCAGCTTGTTAGCGGGAGCGTACAATGAGCAGTTCTTC. This translates into CASSLLAGAYNEQFF.

The CDR3 region is CSAPYDTQYF. CDR3 in DNA: TGCAGTGCTCCCTACGATACGCAGTATTTT. The chain has TRBV20-1 and TRBJ2-3; D ambiguous. Germline V gene data show CDR1 as DFQATT and CDR2 as SNEGSKA (reference sequence). Trimming shortened V by 5 bases and J by 6 bases, and 6 bases separated the two germline ends. The CDR3 is 10 amino acids.

This clone was detected many times. The J gene is TRBJ2-1, the V gene TRBV9, with 9 bases that match TRBD1. The CDR3 contains 15 residues. V lost 2 bases and J lost 8; bases outside the gene matches: 8. Germline loops: CDR1 SGDLS, CDR2 YYNGEE. CDR3 loop: CASSVGQGTHDEQFF. The CDR3 nucleotides read TGTGCCAGCAGCGTCGGACAGGGGACCCACGATGAGCAGTTCTTC.

This clone was detected a few times. CDR3 nucleotides: TGCGCCAGCAGTACCACGGGAGGGTCCTACAATGAGCAGTTCTTC. Translation gives CASSTTGGSYNEQFF. The V gene is TRBV5-1, the J gene TRBJ2-1, with 8 bases fitting TRBD2. This CDR3 has 15 residues. With 5 bases clipped from V and 1 base from J, the junction kept 5 bases outside the gene matches. Per the germline V gene, CDR1 is SGHRS and CDR2 is YFSETQ.

In its sample, this clone was seen many times. The chain links TRBV6-1 to TRBJ2-7; 10 bases map to TRBD1. The CDR3 runs to 19 residues. Germline V gene sequence: CDR1 MNHNS, CDR2 SASEGT. The trim removed 2 bases at V and 0 bases at J, leaving 13 bases unmatched. The CDR3 protein is CASSEPFGTGEAGSYEQYF. CDR3 DNA sequence: TGTGCCAGCAGTGAACCGTTCGGGACAGGGGAAGCGGGCTCCTACGAGCAGTACTTC.

The chain joins TRBV4-3 to TRBJ2-3, with 7 bases matching TRBD2. The CDR3 sequence is 16 residues long. Germline trimming cut 5 bases from V and 2 bases from J; bases unmatched to any gene: 10. Germline lookup yields CDR1 LGHNA and CDR2 YSLEER. The CDR3: CASSRGGRLHTDTQYF. Written as DNA, the CDR3 is TGCGCCAGCAGCAGGGGAGGGCGGTTACACACAGATACGCAGTATTTT.

This chain joins TRBV18 and TRBJ1-2; no clear D. V lost 5 bases to trimming and J lost 4 bases, with 11 bases between them. There are 13 residues in the CDR3. Germline V gene lookup returns CDR1 KGHSH and CDR2 LQKENI. CDR3 residues: CASSTQDTYGYTF. The DNA of the CDR3 is TGTGCCAGCTCAACGCAGGATACCTATGGCTACACCTTC.